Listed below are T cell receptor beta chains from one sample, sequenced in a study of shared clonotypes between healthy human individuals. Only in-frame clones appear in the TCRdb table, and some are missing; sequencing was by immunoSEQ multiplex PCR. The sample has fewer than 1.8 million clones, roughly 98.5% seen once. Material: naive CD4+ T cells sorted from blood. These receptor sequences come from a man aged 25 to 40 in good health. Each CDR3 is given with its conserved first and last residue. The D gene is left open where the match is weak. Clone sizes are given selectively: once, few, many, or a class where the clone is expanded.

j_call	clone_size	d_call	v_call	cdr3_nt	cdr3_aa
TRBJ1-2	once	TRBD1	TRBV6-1	TGTGCCAGCAGTGAAGCTGGGACAGCCTCCTATGGCTACACCTTC	CASSEAGTASYGYTF
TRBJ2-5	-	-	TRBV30	TGTGCCTGGAGTCCCAGGGGGGGGCGGAGGTACCAAGAGACCCAGTACTTC	CAWSPRGGRRYQETQYF
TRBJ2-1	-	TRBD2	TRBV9	TGTGCCAGCAGCGGTCTAGCGGGAGTCTCGTTCTCCTACAATGAGCAGTTCTTC	CASSGLAGVSFSYNEQFF
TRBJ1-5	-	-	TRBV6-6	TGTGCCAGCAGTTACGACGGCCGGCCCCAGCATTTT	CASSYDGRPQHF
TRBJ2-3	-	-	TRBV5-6	TGTGCCAGCAGCTTGTTAGTGACAGATACGCAGTATTTT	CASSLLVTDTQYF
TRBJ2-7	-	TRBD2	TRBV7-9	TGTGCCAGCAGCCTCAGCGGGAGGATCTACGAGCAGTACTTC	CASSLSGRIYEQYF
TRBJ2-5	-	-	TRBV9	TGTGCCAGCAGCGCGAACCAAGAGACCCAGTACTTC	CASSANQETQYF
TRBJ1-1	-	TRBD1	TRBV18	TGTGCCAGCTCAGGGGACAGTGAAGCTTTCTTT	CASSGDSEAFF
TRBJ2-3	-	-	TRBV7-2	TGTGCCAGCAGCTTGGCTAGCGGCACAGATACGCAGTATTTT	CASSLASGTDTQYF
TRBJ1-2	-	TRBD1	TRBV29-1	TGCAGCGTTGAGACAGGGGCATTCGACTATGGCTACACCTTC	CSVETGAFDYGYTF
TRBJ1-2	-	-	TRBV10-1	TGCGCCAGCAGCCAGGGAGGCAACTATGGCTACACCTTC	CASSQGGNYGYTF
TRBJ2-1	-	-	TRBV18	TGTGCCAGCTCACTATTGGACCATACTTACAATGAGCAGTTCTTC	CASSLLDHTYNEQFF
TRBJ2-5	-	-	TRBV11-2	TGTGCCAGCAGCTTAGAAGGGTACGACCAGTACTTC	CASSLEGYDQYF
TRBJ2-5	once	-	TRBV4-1	TGCGCCAGCAGCCATTCAGATTACCAAGAGACCCAGTACTTC	CASSHSDYQETQYF
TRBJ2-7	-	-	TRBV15	TGTGCCACCAGCAGAGGGTCTTTAATGGAGCAGTACTTC	CATSRGSLMEQYF
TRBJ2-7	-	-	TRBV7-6	TGTGCCAGCAGCTTAGATGGCCGGCAGTACTTC	CASSLDGRQYF
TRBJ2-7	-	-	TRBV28	TGTGCCAGCACCCCGCTCGGCCGTCAGGGCAGGGACGAGCAGTACTTC	CASTPLGRQGRDEQYF
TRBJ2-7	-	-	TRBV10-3	TGTGCCATCAGCACTCCGGGCCGACGAAACGGCGAGCAGTACTTC	CAISTPGRRNGEQYF
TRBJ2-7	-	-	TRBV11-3	TGTGCCAGCAGCTCCCCGGGGGCGGCGTCCGAGCAGTACTTC	CASSSPGAASEQYF
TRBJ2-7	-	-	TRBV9	TGTGCCAGCAGCTTGGCGGTTAGCGGCAGCATTGACGAGCAGTACTTC	CASSLAVSGSIDEQYF
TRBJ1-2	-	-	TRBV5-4	TGTGCCAGCAGCTTGGGTGGGATCCATAGTAACTATGGCTACACCTTC	CASSLGGIHSNYGYTF
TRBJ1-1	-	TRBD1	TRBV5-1	TGCGCCAGCAGTTCCGGGACAGGGAGCATGAACACTGAAGCTTTCTTT	CASSSGTGSMNTEAFF
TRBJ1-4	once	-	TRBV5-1	TGCGCCAGCAGCTTGGCGGGAGGAGGGAGTAATGAAAAACTGTTTTTT	CASSLAGGGSNEKLFF
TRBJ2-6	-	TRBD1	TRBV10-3	TGTGCCATCAGACCTGGACAGGGGAGAACAGACTCTGGGGCCAACGTCCTGACTTTC	CAIRPGQGRTDSGANVLTF
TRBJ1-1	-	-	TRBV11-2	TGTGCCAGCAGGGCCGGGATCCACATGAACACTGAAGCTTTCTTT	CASRAGIHMNTEAFF
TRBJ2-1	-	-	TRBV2	TGTGCCAGCAGCCACCGACAGAGACCCCCCTTTGATGAGCAGTTCTTC	CASSHRQRPPFDEQFF
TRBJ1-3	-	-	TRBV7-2	TGTGCCAGCAGCCAGACAGGATTTGGAAACACCATATATTTT	CASSQTGFGNTIYF
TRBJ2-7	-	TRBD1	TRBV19	TGTGCCAGTAGTTCCCGGACAGGGCTTGGGTCCTACGAGCAGTACTTC	CASSSRTGLGSYEQYF
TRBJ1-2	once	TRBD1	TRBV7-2	TGTGCCAGCAGCTCCGACAGGGCGGGCTATGGCTACACCTTC	CASSSDRAGYGYTF
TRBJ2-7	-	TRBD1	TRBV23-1	TGCGCCAGCAGTCAATCCTCCCGGGGACAGGGGGTGAGTAGAGAGCAGTACTTC	CASSQSSRGQGVSREQYF
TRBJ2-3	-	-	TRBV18	TGTGCCAGCTCACCGCTTCAAGTGGCAGCATCCACAGATACGCAGTATTTT	CASSPLQVAASTDTQYF
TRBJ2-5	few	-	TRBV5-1	TGCGCCAGCAGCTTGGTACAGCAAGAGACCCAGTACTTC	CASSLVQQETQYF
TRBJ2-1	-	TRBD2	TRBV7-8	TGTGCCAGCAGCTTAAGAGCCCCCGGGGTAGCGGGAGTTCATGAGCAGTTCTTC	CASSLRAPGVAGVHEQFF
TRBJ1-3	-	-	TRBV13	TGTGCCAGCAGCGGACGGGTCTCTGGAAACACCATATATTTT	CASSGRVSGNTIYF
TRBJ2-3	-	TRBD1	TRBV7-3	TGTGCCAGCAGCTACAAGACAGGGGGTACAGATACGCAGTATTTT	CASSYKTGGTDTQYF
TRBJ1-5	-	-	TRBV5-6	TGTGCCAGCAGCTACTATACTCCTGCAGGAACCCGACGTATTCAGCCCCAGCATTTT	CASSYYTPAGTRRIQPQHF
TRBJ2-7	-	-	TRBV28	TGTGCCAGCAGTTCATCGGAGGTCCAGACCTACGAGCAGTACTTC	CASSSSEVQTYEQYF
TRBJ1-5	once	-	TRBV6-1	TGTGCCAGCAGTGACGACAATAGCAATCAGCCCCAGCATTTT	CASSDDNSNQPQHF
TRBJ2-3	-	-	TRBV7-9	TGTGCCAGCAGCTTAGGTGGCGAGCGGGCTTCCACAGATACGCAGTATTTT	CASSLGGERASTDTQYF
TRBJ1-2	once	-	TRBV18	TGTGCCAGCTCAGAACCCGGGGCAACCGGCTACACCTTC	CASSEPGATGYTF
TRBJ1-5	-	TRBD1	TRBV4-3	TGCGCCAGCAGCGCAGAGACAGGGGGAAATCAGCCCCAGCATTTT	CASSAETGGNQPQHF
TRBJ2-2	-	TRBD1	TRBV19	TGTGCCAGTAAATCCCGGGGACAGGGAGCCAACACCGGGGAGCTGTTTTTT	CASKSRGQGANTGELFF
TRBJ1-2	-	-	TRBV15	TGTGCCACCAGCAAGATCCGGGAGTTCTATGGCTACACCTTC	CATSKIREFYGYTF
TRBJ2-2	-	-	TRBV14	TGTGCCAGCAGCCTATCAGGGACGCGGTTGACCGGGGAGCTGTTTTTT	CASSLSGTRLTGELFF
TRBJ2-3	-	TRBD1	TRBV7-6	TGTGCCAGCAGCTCGGGACAGGGTGGTGCAGATACGCAGTATTTT	CASSSGQGGADTQYF
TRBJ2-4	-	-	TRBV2	TGTGCCAGCAGTGAGGCGCCCAAAAACATTCAGTACTTC	CASSEAPKNIQYF
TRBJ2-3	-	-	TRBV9	TGTGCCAGCAGCGTAGCCGGGCACAAGCTCGGGACCACGCAGTATTTT	CASSVAGHKLGTTQYF
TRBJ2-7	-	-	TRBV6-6	TGTGCCAGCACTGAAACAGACGAGCAGTACTTC	CASTETDEQYF
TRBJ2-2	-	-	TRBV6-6	TGTGCCAGCAGTTACCCGGTCAGCGGTTACACCGGGGAGCTGTTTTTT	CASSYPVSGYTGELFF
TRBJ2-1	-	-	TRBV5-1	TGCGCCAGCAGCTTATCAAGGGGGGTCCCCTACAATGAGCAGTTCTTC	CASSLSRGVPYNEQFF
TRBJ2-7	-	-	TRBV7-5	TGTGTCAGAAACAACCCAAAACCGGGACAGGCATACGAGCAGTACTTC	CVRNNPKPGQAYEQYF
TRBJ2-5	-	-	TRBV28	TGTGCCAGCAGAGTGGGAGCGTACCAAGAGACCCAGTACTTC	CASRVGAYQETQYF
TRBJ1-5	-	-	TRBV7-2	TGTGCCAGCAGCTTAGGCGGTAATAGCAATCAGCCCCAGCATTTT	CASSLGGNSNQPQHF
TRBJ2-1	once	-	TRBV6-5	TGTGCCAGCAGTTACCGATCCTACAATGAGCAGTTCTTC	CASSYRSYNEQFF